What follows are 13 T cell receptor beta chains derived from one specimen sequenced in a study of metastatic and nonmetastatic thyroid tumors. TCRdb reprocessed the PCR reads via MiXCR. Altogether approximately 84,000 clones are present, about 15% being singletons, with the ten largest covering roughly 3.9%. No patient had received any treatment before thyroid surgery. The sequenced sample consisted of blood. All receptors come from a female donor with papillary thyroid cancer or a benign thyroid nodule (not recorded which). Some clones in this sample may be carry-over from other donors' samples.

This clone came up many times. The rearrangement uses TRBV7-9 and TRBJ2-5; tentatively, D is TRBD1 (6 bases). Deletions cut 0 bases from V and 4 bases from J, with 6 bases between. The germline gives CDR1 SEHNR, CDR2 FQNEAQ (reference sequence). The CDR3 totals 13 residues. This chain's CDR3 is CASSLAGGETQYF. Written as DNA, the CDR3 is TGTGCCAGCAGCTTAGCAGGGGGAGAGACCCAGTACTTC.

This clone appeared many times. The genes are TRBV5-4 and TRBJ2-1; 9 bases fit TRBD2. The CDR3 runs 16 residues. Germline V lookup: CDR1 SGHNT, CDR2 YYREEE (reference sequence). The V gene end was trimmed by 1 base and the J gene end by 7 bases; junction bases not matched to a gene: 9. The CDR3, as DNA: TGTGCCAGCAGCTTGATTTCTCTAGCGGGGTATAATGAGCAGTTCTTC. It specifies CASSLISLAGYNEQFF.

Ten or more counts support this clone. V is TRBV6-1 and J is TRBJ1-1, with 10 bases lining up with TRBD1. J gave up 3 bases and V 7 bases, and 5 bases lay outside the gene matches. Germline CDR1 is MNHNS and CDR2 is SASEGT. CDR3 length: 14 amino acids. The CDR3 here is CASNRQGAYTEAFF. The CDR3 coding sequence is TGTGCCAGCAACCGACAGGGGGCGTACACTGAAGCTTTCTTT.

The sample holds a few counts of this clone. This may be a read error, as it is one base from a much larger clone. DNA of the CDR3: TGTGCCAGCAGCTTAGCCGGCTCCTACGAGCAGTACTTC. Translating it yields CASSLAGSYEQYF. The chain employs TRBV9 and TRBJ2-7; D gene uncertain. Germline values: CDR1 SGDLS, CDR2 YYNGEE. The ends were cut back, 4 bases at V and 0 bases at J, with 8 bases in the middle. This CDR3 is built from 13 residues. Combining the CDR3 with reference TRBV9 and TRBJ2-7 gives the whole variable domain DSGVTQTPKHLITATGQRVTLRCSPRSGDLSVYWYQQSLDQGLQFLIQYYNGEERAKGNILERFSAQQFPDLHSELNLSSLELGDSALYFCASSLAGSYEQYFGPGTRLTVT.

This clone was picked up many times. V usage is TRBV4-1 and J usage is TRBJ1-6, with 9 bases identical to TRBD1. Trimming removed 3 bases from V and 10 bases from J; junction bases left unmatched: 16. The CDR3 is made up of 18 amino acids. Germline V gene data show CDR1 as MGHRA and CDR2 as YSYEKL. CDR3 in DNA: TGCGCCAGCAGCCAGGGGAATACAGGGGGCAGCTCGAGGTCACCCCTCCACTTT. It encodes CASSQGNTGGSSRSPLHF.

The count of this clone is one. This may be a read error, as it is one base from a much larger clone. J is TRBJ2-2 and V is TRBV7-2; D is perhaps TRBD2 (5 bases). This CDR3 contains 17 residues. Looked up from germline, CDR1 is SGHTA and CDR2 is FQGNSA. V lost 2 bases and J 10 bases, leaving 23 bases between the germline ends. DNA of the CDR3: TGTGCCAGCAGCTTATCGCCGAGGGATCGGGTGGGCGTGGAGCTGTTTTTT. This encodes CASSLSPRDRVGVELFF.

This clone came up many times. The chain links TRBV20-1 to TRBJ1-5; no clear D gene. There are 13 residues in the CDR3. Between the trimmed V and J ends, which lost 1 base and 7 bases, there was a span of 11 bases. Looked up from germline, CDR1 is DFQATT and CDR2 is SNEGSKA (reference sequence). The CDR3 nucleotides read TGCAGTGCTAGAGTTCAGGAGGGCCAGCCCCAGCATTTT. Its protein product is CSARVQEGQPQHF.

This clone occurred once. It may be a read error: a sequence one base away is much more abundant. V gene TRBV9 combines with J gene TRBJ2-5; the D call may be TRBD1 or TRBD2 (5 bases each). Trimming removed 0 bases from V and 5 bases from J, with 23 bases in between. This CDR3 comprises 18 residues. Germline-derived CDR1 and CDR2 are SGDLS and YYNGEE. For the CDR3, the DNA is TGTGCCAGCAGCGTAGGTGTCTGGAGTAGAGGGGCCCGGGAGACCCAGTACTTC. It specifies CASSVGVWSRGARETQYF.

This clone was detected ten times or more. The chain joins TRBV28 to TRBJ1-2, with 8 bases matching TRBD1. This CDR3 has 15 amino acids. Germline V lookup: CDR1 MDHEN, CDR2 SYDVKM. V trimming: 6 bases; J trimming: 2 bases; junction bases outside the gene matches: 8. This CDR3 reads CASSLLGQGNYGYTF. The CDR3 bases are TGTGCCAGCAGCCTACTCGGACAGGGAAACTATGGCTACACCTTC.

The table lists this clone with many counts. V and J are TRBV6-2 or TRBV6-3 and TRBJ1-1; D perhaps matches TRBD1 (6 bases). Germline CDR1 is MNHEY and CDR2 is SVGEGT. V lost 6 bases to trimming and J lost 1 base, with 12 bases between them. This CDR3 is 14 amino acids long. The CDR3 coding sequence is TGTGCCAGCAGCTCGGACAGAACGAACACTGAAGCTTTCTTT. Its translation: CASSSDRTNTEAFF.

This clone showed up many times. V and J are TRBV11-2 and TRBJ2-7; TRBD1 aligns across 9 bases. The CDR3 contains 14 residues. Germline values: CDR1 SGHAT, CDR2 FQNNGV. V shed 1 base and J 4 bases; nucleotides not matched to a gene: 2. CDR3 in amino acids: CASSLGGQGYEQYF. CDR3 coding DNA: TGTGCCAGCAGCTTAGGGGGACAGGGTTACGAGCAGTACTTC.

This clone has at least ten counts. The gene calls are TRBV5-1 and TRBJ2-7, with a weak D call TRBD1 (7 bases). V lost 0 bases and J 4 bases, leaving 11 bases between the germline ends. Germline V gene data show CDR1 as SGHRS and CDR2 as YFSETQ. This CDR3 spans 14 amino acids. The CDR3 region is CASSLEAGGYEQYF. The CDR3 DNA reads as TGCGCCAGCAGCTTGGAAGCAGGGGGGTACGAGCAGTACTTC.

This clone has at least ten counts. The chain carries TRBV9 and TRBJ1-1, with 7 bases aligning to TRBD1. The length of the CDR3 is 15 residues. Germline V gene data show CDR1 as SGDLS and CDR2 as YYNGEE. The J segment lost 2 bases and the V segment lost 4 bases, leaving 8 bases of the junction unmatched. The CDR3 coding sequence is TGTGCCAGCAGCCCCCGGGGACAGCTTAACACTGAAGCTTTCTTT. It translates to CASSPRGQLNTEAFF.